This T cell receptor beta chain emerged from a study of cytomegalovirus exposure and HLA in healthy donors. The protocol was immunoSEQ multiplex PCR, while the TCRdb copy is restricted to in-frame clones and leaves out a portion. The top ten hold roughly 4.2% of the sample, which has 150,000 to 200,000 clones, over 85% seen once. In germline, CDR1 is SEHNR, CDR2 FQNEAQ (reference sequence). With V trimmed by 5 bases and J by 3 bases, 7 bases remained unmatched. The CDR3 is 14 amino acids. This receptor was obtained from a young man in good health and CMV-seropositive. V usage is TRBV7-9 and J usage is TRBJ2-7, with 7 bases matching TRBD1. Sequencing was done on a sample of PBMCs. CDR3 sequence: CASSPGQINYEQYF. As DNA, the CDR3 is TGTGCCAGCAGCCCGGGACAGATTAACTACGAGCAGTACTTC.